The entry below gives a single T cell receptor beta chain sequence along with its context. These data belong to a study of T cell responses to AZD1222 COVID-19 vaccine. This CDR3 has 15 residues. The trim removed 4 bases at V and 8 bases at J, leaving 11 bases unmatched. Per germline, CDR1 MNHEY and CDR2 SMNVEV (reference sequence). Assay used: immunoSEQ multiplex PCR; TCRdb lists only in-frame clones, some missing. The table includes some 22,000 clones, 82% detected once. The input for sequencing was peripheral blood, taken on day 0 of AZD1222 vaccination. J is TRBJ1-2 and V is TRBV27; TRBD1 matches 9 bases. The origin of this receptor is an adult in good health. Here the CDR3 reads CASSSEGQGIRGYTF. CDR3 in DNA: TGTGCCAGCAGTTCAGAAGGACAGGGGATTCGCGGCTACACCTTC.